This T cell receptor beta chain comes out of a study of T-cell reconstitution after alpha-beta-depleted transplantation in children. Study outcomes and limitations: There were some patients whose high TCRbeta diversity at day 60 came from surviving recipient T cells and thymic progenitors. Newly generated T cells supplied most T-cell counts and diversity one year post-transplant. After transplant, at about two months, alpha-beta T cells were reportedly derived from several hundred expanded graft clones.

Ten or more counts support this clonotype. Antigen: not known. Unique molecular identifiers tagged the TCRbeta library. From the PCR reads, TCRdb called clonotypes with MiXCR, one entry per CDR3 protein. The data show around 670,000 distinct CDR3 sequences, over 10% seen once. Trimming at V came to 3 bases and at J to 5 bases, leaving 7 bases not matched to a gene. This CDR3 has 15 amino acids. The germline CDR1 and CDR2 sequences are SGHVS and FQNEAQ. This rearrangement joins TRBV7-8 to TRBJ2-3, with 8 bases that match TRBD2. The clonotype originates from a girl aged 2 to 10 with congenital amegakaryocytic thrombocytopenia, due to receive a stem cell transplant. Sequenced here: PBMCs, sampled before TCRalphabeta/CD19-depleted stem cell transplant. Here the CDR3 DNA reads TGTGCCAGCAGCTTTACAGCGGGAGAGTTAGATACGCAGTATTTT. Protein sequence: CASSFTAGELDTQYF. Combining the CDR3 with reference TRBV7-8 and TRBJ2-3 gives the whole variable domain GAGVSQSPRYKVAKRGQDVALRCDPISGHVSLFWYQQALGQGPEFLTYFQNEAQLDKSGLPSDRFFAERPEGSVSTLKIQRTQQEDSAVYLCASSFTAGELDTQYFGPGTRLTVL.